This TCR beta chain was recorded in a study of cytomegalovirus exposure and HLA in healthy donors. Overall study findings and caveats: Cytomegalovirus status, reportedly, was diagnosed with high specificity and sensitivity by the classifier. Altogether, around 160 TCR beta chains were recorded as cytomegalovirus-associated. A subsequent analysis found that TCR clusters from the first cohort also tended to co-occur in the roughly 120 validation repertoires, with 94% of cluster scores above 0.

It was the roughly 130-subject validation cohort, separate from the approximately 690-subject first cohort, to which the donors belonged. This CDR3 is built from 15 residues. Trimming stripped 1 base from V and 8 bases from J, with 12 bases between. Germline V gene data show CDR1 as SGHTA and CDR2 as FQGNSA. This clone was seen a single time. Its antigen is currently unknown. Sequencing was performed with immunoSEQ multiplex PCR; in TCRdb, only in-frame clones are kept and a portion is missing. The data contain roughly 45,000 clones, roughly 90% of them seen just once; the ten biggest clones take up 5.6%.

The TCR was taken from a man in his late teens or twenties in good health and CMV-seronegative. Sequenced sample: PBMCs. This sequence joins TRBV7-2 and TRBJ1-6; tentative D call: TRBD1 (5 bases). For the CDR3, the DNA is TGTGCCAGCAGCTTAGACGGGGCGGGAGATTCACCCCTCCACTTT. It is translated as CASSLDGAGDSPLHF. Looking up the rest from reference TRBV7-2 and TRBJ1-6 gives the full variable domain: GAGVSQSPSNKVTEKGKDVELRCDPISGHTALYWYRQSLGQGLEFLIYFQGNSAPDKSGLPSDRFSAERTGGSVSTLTIQRTQQEDSAVYLCASSLDGAGDSPLHFGNGTRLTVT.